Included here is one TCR beta chain sequence, with context. Its antigen is not known. Germline V gene data show CDR1 as SNHLY and CDR2 as FYNNEI. The CDR3 is made up of 13 amino acids. The V end was cut by 6 bases, the J end by 4 bases, with 13 bases between. This entry belongs to a study of shared clonotypes between healthy human individuals. Study-level points and caveats: Larger estimated richness was generally recorded for naive subsets relative to memory subsets. Some clonotypes were shared by all four sorted-subset donors, while others were not shared. The non-shared ones had lower generation probabilities than the shared ones.

Authors' methods: ImmunoSEQ only sent back junction sequences with no quality scores, so filtering was done differently. Sequencing used immunoSEQ multiplex PCR; TCRdb keeps in-frame clones, though not all of them. V, J and clone size were drawn from that table, and D and trimming were deduced from the DNA. The data contain more than 850,000 clones, about 84% of them singletons. Those who donated, Caucasian adults without exception, all lived in Nashville, Tennessee. Sequenced sample: memory CD4+ T cells from PBMCs. Subset indicated: CD45RA-negative fraction. The TCR originated in a man aged 18 to 35 in good health. Some clones in this sample may be carry-over from other donors' samples. This rearrangement joins TRBV2 to TRBJ2-7; tentative D call: TRBD1 (6 bases). The CDR3 bases are TGTGCCAGCAGCGGGGACACAGATTACGAGCAGTACTTC. This codes for CASSGDTDYEQYF.